The 20 T cell receptor beta chains presented below share a single source sample, sequenced in a study of T cells after yellow fever vaccination. MiXCR, applied by TCRdb to the 5' RACE reads, yields one record per CDR3 protein. This table holds some 500,000 distinct CDR3 sequences, about 13% found once. The sample in question was PBMCs, obtained on the day of the yellow fever booster vaccination. The source is a man aged 25 to 45 who received the YFV17D yellow fever vaccine.

V and J are TRBV10-1 and TRBJ2-2; TRBD2 matches 12 bases. The V and J ends lost 2 bases and 6 bases, in that order; junction bases with no gene match: 4. The V gene's germline CDR1 is WNHNN and CDR2 SYGVQD (reference sequence). The CDR3 is made up of 16 amino acids. CDR3 in DNA: TGCGCCAGCAGTGAGCGAGGACTAGCGGGATCCGGGGAGCTGTTTTTT. Encoded protein: CASSERGLAGSGELFF.

The chain is built from TRBV6-5 and TRBJ2-5; D remains ambiguous. Germline CDR1 reads MNHEY; CDR2 reads SVGAGI. The CDR3 is 16 amino acids. V was clipped by 0 bases and J by 2 bases, with 13 bases between them. The CDR3 loop reads CASSYSIAPAQETQYF. CDR3 coding DNA: TGTGCCAGCAGTTACTCGATAGCCCCCGCGCAAGAGACCCAGTACTTC.

This clonotype has only a few counts. The chain uses TRBV2 and TRBJ2-2; TRBD1 is a possible D gene (5 bases). The germline CDR1 and CDR2 sequences are SNHLY and FYNNEI. V was clipped by 10 bases and J by 2 bases, with 17 bases between them. The CDR3 extends over 15 amino acids. DNA for the CDR3: TGTGCCACCGGCGGCTTGCAGGGAAACACCGGGGAGCTGTTTTTT. Its translation is CATGGLQGNTGELFF.

This clonotype was detected only a few times. The chain joins TRBV29-1 to TRBJ1-1; D not resolved. The germline V gene encodes CDR1 SQVTM and CDR2 ANQGSEA. V dropped 3 bases and J dropped 2 bases, with 10 bases sitting between them. The CDR3 spans 13 residues. CDR3 loop: CSVELGVNTEAFF. CDR3 coding DNA: TGCAGCGTTGAGCTGGGAGTTAACACTGAAGCTTTCTTT. Looking up the rest from reference TRBV29-1 and TRBJ1-1 gives the full variable domain: SAVISQKPSRDICQRGTSLTIQCQVDSQVTMMFWYRQQPGQSLTLIATANQGSEATYESGFVIDKFPISRPNLTFSTLTVSNMSPEDSSIYLCSVELGVNTEAFFGQGTRLTVV.

This sequence joins TRBV7-9 and TRBJ2-1; TRBD2 matches at 10 bases. The CDR3 totals 14 residues. V lost 8 bases and J lost 3; bases outside the gene matches: 4. The germline V gene has CDR1 SEHNR and CDR2 FQNEAQ (reference sequence). This CDR3 reads CASALAGSYNEQFF. In nucleotides, the CDR3 is TGTGCCAGCGCACTAGCGGGAAGCTACAATGAGCAGTTCTTC.

There are a few counts of this clonotype. The rearrangement links TRBV2 to TRBJ2-5; D unresolved. The V and J ends lost 1 base and 2 bases respectively, with 14 bases between them. The CDR3 is made up of 16 amino acids. The germline CDR1 and CDR2 sequences are SNHLY and FYNNEI. The CDR3 region has the DNA TGTGCCAGCAGTGAAGGTTTCCAGCGCACACAAGAGACCCAGTACTTC. This sequence encodes CASSEGFQRTQETQYF. Complete variable domain (other parts from reference TRBV2 and TRBJ2-5): EPEVTQTPSHQVTQMGQEVILRCVPISNHLYFYWYRQILGQKVEFLVSFYNNEISEKSEIFDDQFSVERPDGSNFTLKIRSTKLEDSAMYFCASSEGFQRTQETQYFGPGTRLLVL.

With regard to this clonotype: In this CDR3 the conserved last residue, phenylalanine or tryptophan, is missing, so a read error is likely. This sequence joins TRBV20-1 and TRBJ2-2; the D gene is possibly TRBD2 (5 bases). This CDR3 is built from 12 residues. Trimming pared 6 bases from V and 5 bases from J, leaving 10 bases between. CDR1 is DFQATT, CDR2 SNEGSKA, per germline (reference sequence). CDR3 coding DNA: TGCAGTGCGACACTAGTTACCGGGGAGCTGTTTTTA. It yields the protein CSATLVTGELFL.

In its sample, this clonotype was seen many times. The rearrangement joins TRBV5-1 to TRBJ2-7; 9 nucleotides agree with TRBD1. With 0 bases clipped from V and 3 bases from J, the junction kept 4 bases outside the gene matches. The CDR3 is 15 amino acids. The V gene's germline CDR1 is SGHRS and CDR2 YFSETQ. For the CDR3, the DNA is TGCGCCAGCAGCTTGGAACAGGGGGCTTTCTACGAGCAGTACTTC. Amino acid sequence: CASSLEQGAFYEQYF.

This clonotype was observed at least ten times. The chain couples TRBV24-1 to TRBJ1-2; TRBD1 matches at 7 bases. V was clipped by 3 bases and J by 3 bases; unmatched bases: 3. CDR1 and CDR2 (germline): KGHDR, SFDVKD. The CDR3 is 14 amino acids. The CDR3 DNA follows: TGTGCCACCAGTGATGACAGGGTGGACTATGGCTACACCTTC. Translated, it gives CATSDDRVDYGYTF.

Ten or more counts support this clonotype. The V call is TRBV20-1, the J call TRBJ2-2; D ambiguous. CDR1 and CDR2 (germline): DFQATT, SNEGSKA (reference sequence). The CDR3 consists of 13 residues. The germline V and J ends were trimmed by 3 bases and 6 bases, with 11 bases remaining between them. The CDR3 is CSARETLSGELFF. CDR3 in DNA: TGCAGTGCTAGGGAGACTCTCTCCGGGGAGCTGTTTTTT.

The V and J genes are TRBV20-1 and TRBJ2-3; 9 bases agree with TRBD2. Germline assignment: CDR1 DFQATT and CDR2 SNEGSKA (reference sequence). Trimming took 3 bases from V and 8 from J; bases not matched to a gene: 6. This CDR3 spans 13 amino acids. This CDR3 reads CSARREGRGTQYF. The DNA of the CDR3 is TGCAGTGCTAGGCGGGAGGGCCGGGGTACGCAGTATTTT.

This clonotype occurred a few times. This chain connects TRBV29-1 to TRBJ2-2; 12 nucleotides match TRBD2. This CDR3 comprises 16 residues. V trimming: 7 bases; J trimming: 5 bases; junction bases outside the gene matches: 11. The germline CDR1 and CDR2 sequences are SQVTM and ANQGSEA. CDR3 sequence: CSAADGLAGFTGELFF. CDR3 coding DNA: TGCAGCGCGGCCGACGGACTAGCGGGATTTACCGGGGAGCTGTTTTTT.

This clonotype was observed many times. This rearrangement joins TRBV3-1 to TRBJ2-7; 7 bases map to TRBD1. The CDR3 totals 12 residues. V was pared by 3 bases and J by 10 bases, with 6 bases of the junction left unmatched. Germline-derived CDR1 and CDR2 are LGHDT and YNNKEL (reference sequence). The CDR3 nucleotides read TGTGCCAGCAGCCAGGGGGACAGAGTCCAGTACTTC. Translating it yields CASSQGDRVQYF.

This clonotype came up a few times. The chain combines TRBV28 with TRBJ2-1; D ambiguous. CDR1 MDHEN and CDR2 SYDVKM come from the germline V gene. Deletions cut 6 bases from V and 3 bases from J, with 12 bases between. This CDR3 has 14 amino acids. The DNA of the CDR3 is TGTGCCAGCAGAGAGACTGGATACTACAATGAGCAGTTCTTC. It codes for CASRETGYYNEQFF.

The sample holds a few counts of this clonotype. The gene calls are TRBV6-2 or TRBV6-3 and TRBJ2-4; no clear D. The CDR3 is 12 amino acids. Trimming took 8 bases from V and 15 from J, leaving 20 bases between them. Germline V CDR1 and CDR2: MNHEY, SVGEGT. The CDR3, as DNA: TGTGCCAGCCATTCCCTGTTGGGCCTATGGTACTTC. It yields the protein CASHSLLGLWYF.

This chain joins TRBV6-9 and TRBJ2-1, with 11 bases lining up with TRBD1. The CDR3 is made up of 13 amino acids. Trimming removed 8 bases from V and 9 bases from J; junction bases left unmatched: 6. CDR1 and CDR2 from the germline V gene are MNHGY and SVAAGI. CDR3 coding DNA: TGTGCCAGCCCGGACAGGGGGCAAAGTGAGCAGTTCTTC. As protein: CASPDRGQSEQFF.

The rearrangement links TRBV7-3 to TRBJ2-1; 9 bases are a match to TRBD2. CDR3 length: 15 residues. The J segment lost 8 bases and the V segment lost 3 bases, leaving 8 bases of the junction unmatched. Germline lookup yields CDR1 SGHTA and CDR2 FQGTGA. This CDR3 reads CASSFKGSGSYEQFF. Here the CDR3 DNA reads TGTGCCAGCAGCTTTAAGGGTAGCGGGAGTTATGAGCAGTTCTTC.

Details on this clonotype: Mismatch with germline at one junction end may stem from a read error. The chain links TRBV20-1 to TRBJ2-7, with D perhaps assigned TRBD1 or TRBD2 (5 bases each). From germline, CDR1 is DFQATT and CDR2 SNEGSKA (reference sequence). The CDR3 is 15 residues long. The CDR3 reads CCARGLSGALYEQYF. The CDR3 DNA reads TGCTGTGCTAGAGGTCTGTCCGGGGCCCTCTACGAGCAGTACTTC.

This clonotype has more than one count but fewer than ten. The rearrangement uses TRBV6-2 or TRBV6-3 and TRBJ2-7, with unresolved D. The CDR3 is made up of 12 amino acids. The ends were cut back, 6 bases at V and 3 bases at J, with 9 bases in the middle. Germline V gene lookup returns CDR1 MNHEY and CDR2 SVGEGT. In DNA, the CDR3 is TGTGCCAGCAGCCAACTACGCTACGAGCAGTACTTC. Amino acid sequence: CASSQLRYEQYF.

This clonotype was seen a few times. CDR3 region: CASSSRDVNEKLFF. CDR3 coding DNA: TGTGCCAGCAGTTCCCGGGACGTTAATGAAAAACTGTTTTTT. V gene TRBV12-3 or TRBV12-4 combines with J gene TRBJ1-4, with D perhaps TRBD1 (5 bases). The CDR3 has 14 amino acids. V lost 4 bases, J lost 4 bases, and 10 bases lay in between.